The 10 T cell receptor beta chains reported below all come from one sample, sequenced in a study of cytomegalovirus exposure and HLA in healthy donors. PCR involved 60 Vbeta and 13 Jbeta primers. TCRdb's table, derived via immunoSEQ multiplex PCR, lists solely in-frame clones and lacks some. The repertoire holds about 84,000 clones, with 63% as singletons. The sample taken for sequencing was PBMCs. These receptors were collected from a woman between 40 and 50 years old in good health and CMV-seropositive.

The chain recombines TRBV10-2 with TRBJ1-2; 8 positions match TRBD1. The J segment lost 3 bases and the V segment lost 10 bases, leaving 7 bases of the junction unmatched. Germline V CDR1 and CDR2: WSHSY, SAAADI. The CDR3 loop spans 13 amino acids. Here the CDR3 reads CATRTGIDYGYTF. CDR3 DNA sequence: TGCGCCACAAGGACAGGGATCGACTATGGCTACACCTTC.

With respect to this clone: The germline gene is not matched at one end of the junction; a read error may be the cause. The sample carries other DNA sequences with the same CDR3. The gene calls are TRBV6-6 and TRBJ1-1, with D tentatively TRBD1 (5 bases). Germline lookup yields CDR1 MNHNY and CDR2 SVGAGI (reference sequence). The length of the CDR3 is 15 residues. The CDR3 reads CASSYFQGGNTEAFF. CDR3 in DNA: TGTGCCAGCAGTTACTTCCAGGGAGGCAACACTGAAGCTTTCTTC.

The V gene is TRBV10-3, the J gene TRBJ1-2; the match to TRBD1 covers 7 bases. The CDR3 extends over 12 amino acids. Germline-derived CDR1 and CDR2 are ENHRY and SYGVKD. V gave up 11 bases and J gave up 4 bases; unmatched junction bases: 7. CDR3 sequence (DNA): TGTGCCGCCCTAGGGGGCTCCTATGGCTACACCTTC. Encoded protein: CAALGGSYGYTF.

This clone came up a few times. In nucleotides, the CDR3 is TGTGCCAGCAGCGTAGAGGGGGGAGGGTACACTGAAGCTTTCTTT. It is translated as CASSVEGGGYTEAFF. V is TRBV9 and J is TRBJ1-1; D perhaps matches TRBD1 (6 bases). CDR1 is SGDLS, CDR2 YYNGEE, per germline. V was pared by 0 bases and J by 3 bases, with 12 bases between. The CDR3 covers 15 residues.

The chain recombines TRBV14 with TRBJ1-4; perhaps TRBD1 as D (6 bases). V was clipped by 0 bases and J by 2 bases, with 7 bases between them. This CDR3 region has 15 residues. Germline-derived CDR1 and CDR2 are SGHDN and FVKESK. In DNA, the CDR3 is TGTGCCAGCAGCCAAGATCAGGGGACTAATGAAAAACTGTTTTTT. It yields the protein CASSQDQGTNEKLFF.

V is TRBV7-9 and J is TRBJ2-3; possibly TRBD1 for D (6 bases). The V gene's germline CDR1 is SEHNR and CDR2 FQNEAQ (reference sequence). Trimming removed 1 base from V and 4 bases from J, with 9 bases in between. This CDR3 has 14 amino acids. The CDR3 nucleotides are TGTGCCAGCAGCTTAGGACAGGAGTCAGATACGCAGTATTTT. It codes for CASSLGQESDTQYF.

The V gene is TRBV15, the J gene TRBJ2-3; D might be TRBD2 (5 bases). The CDR3 has 14 residues. V lost 0 bases to trimming and J lost 5 bases, with 9 bases between them. Germline V gives CDR1 LNHNV, CDR2 YYDKDF (reference sequence). The DNA of the CDR3 is TGTGCCACCAGCAGAGACGGAGGCGGAGATACGCAGTATTTT. This encodes CATSRDGGGDTQYF.

The genes are TRBV21-1 and TRBJ2-7; TRBD2 reflects the table's D call only, with no check against the DNA. TRBV21-1 corresponds to a pseudogene. The CDR3 runs 17 residues. CDR3 sequence reads: CASLLIAGGRRVYEQYF. The CDR3 DNA is TGTGCCAGTCTCTTAATAGCGGGAGGTAGGCGAGTCTACGAGCAGTACTTC.

The sample holds a few counts of this clone. The gene calls are TRBV6-4 and TRBJ2-3; 8 bases fit TRBD2. With V trimmed by 0 bases and J by 2 bases, 1 base remained unmatched. This CDR3 spans 15 amino acids. The germline CDR1 and CDR2 sequences are MRHNA and SNTAGT. The CDR3 region is CASSDSAGATDTQYF. As DNA, the CDR3 is TGTGCCAGCAGTGACTCAGCGGGAGCCACAGATACGCAGTATTTT.

This chain joins TRBV14 and TRBJ2-7; no clear D. Trimming left V 4 bases short and J 4 bases short, with 11 bases between. Germline V gives CDR1 SGHDN, CDR2 FVKESK. The CDR3 totals 13 residues. CDR3 nucleotides: TGTGCCAGCAGCCCACAGACGATTTACGAGCAGTACTTC. Translating it yields CASSPQTIYEQYF.